This T cell receptor (beta chain) was identified in a study of quantifying T cell responses using KT2 cells. Study information: RNA was reverse transcribed with TCR alpha and beta constant-region primers. Study findings and constraints: Very high KT2 spike-in numbers caused saturation in KT2 sequence detection.

The junction had 6 bases not matched to a gene; V was cut back by 2 bases and J by 10 bases. From germline, CDR1 is SGHTA and CDR2 FQGTGA. CDR3 length: 15 residues. As for this clonotype: Its antigen is as yet unknown.

KT2, a clone with a known TCR, was spiked into unfractionated PBMC. A range of KT2-to-PBMC ratios was made using fixed PBMC numbers. The cDNA 3' end received a ligated oligonucleotide with a UMI. The first PCR ran approximately 4 cycles with an equimolar RC1.1 and RC1.2 beta primer mix. TCRdb used MiXCR to reprocess the UMI-ligation and nested PCR reads, holding one entry per CDR3 protein. The sample holds around 56,000 distinct CDR3 sequences; roughly an eighth are singletons and the top ten take approximately 9.4%. Sequencing input: PBMCs spiked with cells of the T cell clone KT2. The receptor was isolated from a human donor. The chain uses TRBV7-3 and TRBJ2-1; 12 nucleotides match TRBD1. CDR3 bases: TGTGCCAGCAGCTTATTTGGGACAGGGGGCCAGGAGCAGTTCTTC. Translated: CASSLFGTGGQEQFF.